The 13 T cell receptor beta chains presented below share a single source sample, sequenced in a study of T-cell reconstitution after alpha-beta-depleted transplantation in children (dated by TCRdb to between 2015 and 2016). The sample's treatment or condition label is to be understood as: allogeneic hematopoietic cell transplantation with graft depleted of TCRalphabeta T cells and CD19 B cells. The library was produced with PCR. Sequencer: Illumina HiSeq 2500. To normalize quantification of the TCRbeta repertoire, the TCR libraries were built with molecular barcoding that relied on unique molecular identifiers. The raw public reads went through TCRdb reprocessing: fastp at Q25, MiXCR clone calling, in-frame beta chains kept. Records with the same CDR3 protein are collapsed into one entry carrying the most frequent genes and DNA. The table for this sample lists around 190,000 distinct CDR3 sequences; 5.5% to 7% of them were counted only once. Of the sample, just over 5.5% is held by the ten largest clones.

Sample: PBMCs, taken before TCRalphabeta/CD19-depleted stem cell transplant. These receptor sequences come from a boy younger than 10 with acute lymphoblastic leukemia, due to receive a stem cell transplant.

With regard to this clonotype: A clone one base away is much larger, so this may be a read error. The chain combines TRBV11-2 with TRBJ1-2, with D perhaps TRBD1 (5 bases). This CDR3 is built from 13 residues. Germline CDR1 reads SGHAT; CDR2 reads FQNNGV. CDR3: CATSLGTRDGYTF. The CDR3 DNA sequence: TGTGCCACCAGCTTAGGGACCAGAGATGGCTACACCTTC.

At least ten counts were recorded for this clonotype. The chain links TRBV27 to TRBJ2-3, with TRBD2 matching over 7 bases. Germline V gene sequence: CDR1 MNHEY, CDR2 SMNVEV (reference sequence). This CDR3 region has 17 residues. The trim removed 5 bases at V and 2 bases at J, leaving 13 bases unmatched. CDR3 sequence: CASSTSGRSCFTDTQYF. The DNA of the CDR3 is TGTGCCAGCAGTACCTCCGGGAGGTCCTGCTTCACAGATACGCAGTATTTT.

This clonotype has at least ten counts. This CDR3 reads CASSLFGGGRDDNEQFF. The CDR3 bases are TGTGCCAGCAGCTTGTTCGGCGGCGGGCGGGACGACAATGAGCAGTTCTTC. The chain couples TRBV11-2 to TRBJ2-1, with a weak D call TRBD2 (6 bases). V lost 3 bases, J lost 5 bases, and 20 bases lay in between. Germline assignment: CDR1 SGHAT and CDR2 FQNNGV. The CDR3 is 17 residues long.

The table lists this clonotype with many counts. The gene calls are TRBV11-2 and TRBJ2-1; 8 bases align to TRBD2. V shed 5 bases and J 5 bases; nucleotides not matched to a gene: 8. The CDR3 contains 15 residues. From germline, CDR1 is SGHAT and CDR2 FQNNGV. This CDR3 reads CASSQTGTRDNEQFF. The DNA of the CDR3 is TGTGCCAGCAGCCAAACCGGGACTAGGGACAATGAGCAGTTCTTC.

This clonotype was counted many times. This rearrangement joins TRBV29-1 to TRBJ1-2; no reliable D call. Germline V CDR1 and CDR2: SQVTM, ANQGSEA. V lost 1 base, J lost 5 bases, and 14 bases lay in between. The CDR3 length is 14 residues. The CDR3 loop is CSVEVRGGDYGYTF. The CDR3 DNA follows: TGCAGCGTTGAAGTGCGGGGAGGAGATTATGGCTACACCTTC.

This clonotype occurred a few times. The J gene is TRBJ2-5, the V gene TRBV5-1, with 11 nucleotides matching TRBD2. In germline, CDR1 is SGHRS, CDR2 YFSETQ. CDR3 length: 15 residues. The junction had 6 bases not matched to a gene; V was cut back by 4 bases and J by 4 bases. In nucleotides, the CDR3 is TGCGCCAGCAGCCGTAGCGGGGGGGAAGGAGAGACCCAGTACTTC. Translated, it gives CASSRSGGEGETQYF.

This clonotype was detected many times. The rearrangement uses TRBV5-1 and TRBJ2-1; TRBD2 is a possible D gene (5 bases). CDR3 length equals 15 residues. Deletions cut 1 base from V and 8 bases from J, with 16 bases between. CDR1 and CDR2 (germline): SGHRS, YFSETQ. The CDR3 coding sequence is TGCGCCAGCAGCTTGTACTCGAGGGCCGGCGATGAGCAGTTCTTC. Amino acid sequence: CASSLYSRAGDEQFF.

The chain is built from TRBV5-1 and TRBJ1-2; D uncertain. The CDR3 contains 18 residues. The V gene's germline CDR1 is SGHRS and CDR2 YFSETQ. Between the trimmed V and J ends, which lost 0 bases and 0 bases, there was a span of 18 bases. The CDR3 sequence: CASSLVVNSAATNYGYTF. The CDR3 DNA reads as TGCGCCAGCAGCTTGGTGGTCAATTCGGCAGCAACTAACTATGGCTACACCTTC.

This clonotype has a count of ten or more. The CDR3 spells CASSLTEEFRGELFF. The CDR3, as DNA: TGCGCCAGCAGCTTGACAGAGGAGTTTAGAGGGGAGCTGTTTTTT. The chain uses TRBV5-1 and TRBJ2-2; no reliable D call. Germline V CDR1 and CDR2: SGHRS, YFSETQ. V was cut by 1 base and J by 8 bases, with 15 bases left in between. CDR3 size: 15 residues.

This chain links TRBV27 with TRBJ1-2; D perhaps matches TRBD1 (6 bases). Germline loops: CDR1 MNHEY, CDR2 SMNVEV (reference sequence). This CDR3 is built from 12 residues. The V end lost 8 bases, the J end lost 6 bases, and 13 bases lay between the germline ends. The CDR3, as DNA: TGTGCCAGCCGGGAGGGGGAGAATGGCTACACCTTC. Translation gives CASREGENGYTF.

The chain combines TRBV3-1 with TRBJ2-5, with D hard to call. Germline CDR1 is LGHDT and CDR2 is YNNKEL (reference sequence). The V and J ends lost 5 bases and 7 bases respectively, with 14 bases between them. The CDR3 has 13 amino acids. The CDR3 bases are TGTGCCAGCAGCGAAACTTCTACGGGGACCCAGTACTTC. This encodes CASSETSTGTQYF.

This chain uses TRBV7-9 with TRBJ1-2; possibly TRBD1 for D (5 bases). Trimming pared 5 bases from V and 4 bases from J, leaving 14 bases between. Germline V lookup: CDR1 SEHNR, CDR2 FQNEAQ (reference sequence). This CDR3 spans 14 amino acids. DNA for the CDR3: TGTGCCAGCAGCCGAGCAGGGACGTTCTATGGCTACACCTTC. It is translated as CASSRAGTFYGYTF.

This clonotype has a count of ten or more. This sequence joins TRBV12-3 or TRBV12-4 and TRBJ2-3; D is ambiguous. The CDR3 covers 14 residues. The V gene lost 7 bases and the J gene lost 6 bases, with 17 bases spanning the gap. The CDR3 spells CASKRAGKKDTQYF. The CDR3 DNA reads TGTGCCAGCAAAAGGGCTGGGAAAAAGGATACGCAGTATTTT.